This TCR beta chain was obtained from a study of neoadjuvant anti-PD-1 for oral cavity cancer (dated by TCRdb to about 2021). Concerning the study at large: Before undergoing curative-intent surgical resection, most patients got three to four biweekly nivolumab doses at 3 mg/kg. Patients who did not progress were given a fourth nivolumab dose at about day 43 and had definitive surgical resection on days 50-56. Responders were defined as patients with complete response, partial response or stable disease by RECIST 1.1; non-responders were defined as patients with progression. There were 12 patients in the parent correlative cohort, and the response rate was around 30%. Results the study describes overall, beyond this receptor: After neoadjuvant nivolumab, T cell clonality (Gini index) in PBMCs was significantly higher in non-responders than in responders. Only three patients per response group were included in the TCR analyses, and larger cohorts for validation were called for by the authors. Higher pretreatment blood Treg/Th17 ratios correlated with higher pretreatment blood TCRbeta clonality and lower post-treatment tumor TCRbeta clonality.

Looking up the germline V gene (reference sequence) yields CDR1 LNHNV and CDR2 YYDKDF. Trimming costs V 0 bases and J 5 bases, and their ends lie 10 bases apart. Reading from cysteine to phenylalanine, the CDR3 counts 14 amino acids. The kept DNA is CDR3 alone, 42 bases in frame from the first base. For deep sequencing, each PBMC sample was run in six replicates, with libraries mostly built from around 500 ng of input genomic DNA. Following the manufacturer's instructions, the team built TCRbeta libraries using the immunoSEQ hsTCRbeta kit. The completed libraries were mixed into a single pool at 3 nM, then sequenced with an Illumina NovaSeq 6000 S4 flow cell. The original methods were these. Raw data preprocessing and quality control were performed with the immunoSEQ Analyzer. The analysis was limited to productive rearrangements, and each clonotype was defined by a unique CDR3 amino acid sequence. Using the R package tcR, the researchers computed the Gini-Simpson index as their estimate of repertoire clonality. Student's t test was used to compare Gini indices, while Pearson correlation assessed associations with tumor size change. TCRdb stores this immuneACCESS table with in-frame sequences only. Part of the clones is absent; in the studies checked, under half of the shortfall reflects unresolved V genes, and no reason is known for the rest. V, J and clone size reflect that table, while D and trimming were determined from the DNA. Present in this sample are fewer than 20,000 clones, about 61% of which were seen just once. Of the sample, approximately 2.8% falls within the top ten clones.

The sample's time point label, decoded: before neoadjuvant nivolumab. None of the patients had received prior systemic or radiation treatment, and all were newly diagnosed with stage II-IVA oral cavity squamous cell carcinoma. Everyone in the cohort had locally advanced, HPV-negative oral cavity squamous cell carcinoma. No culture maintenance or expansion was done, as the peripheral blood mononuclear cells went straight to analysis. Samples came from a longitudinal correlative study of a single-arm phase II trial of neoadjuvant nivolumab in oral cavity squamous cell carcinoma. Genomic DNA-based TCRbeta sequencing was performed on subject-matched pre- and post-treatment PBMCs and tumors from three responders and three non-responders. Peripheral blood mononuclear cells were collected before nivolumab treatment and were collected again after treatment, at the time of surgery. The Maxwell RSC DNA from Cells kit was used to extract genomic DNA from PBMCs.

Notes on this clone: It lacks a known antigen. No quality values exist for individual bases; no much larger clone is one base distant.

Sequences were derived from PBMCs, sampled before nivolumab (anti-PD-1) treatment. The TCR was taken from a person between 40 and 85 years old with oral cavity squamous cell carcinoma. The chain couples TRBV15 to TRBJ2-5, with the D gene not clear enough to name. The CDR3 protein sequence reads: CATSRDGVTETQYF. The base sequence is TGTGCCACCAGCAGAGATGGAGTTACCGAGACCCAGTACTTC.